The clone carrying this TCR beta chain was seen only a few times. This sample is drawn from a study of T-cell reconstitution after alpha-beta-depleted transplantation in children. This CDR3 has 16 residues. Germline trimming cut 6 bases from V and 4 bases from J; bases unmatched to any gene: 15. The TCRbeta library was prepared with unique molecular identifiers. TCRdb itself ran the PCR reads through MiXCR, one entry per CDR3 protein. Altogether about 200,000 distinct CDR3 sequences are present, more than 12% being singletons, with the ten largest covering 13%. The receptor's source is a human donor who donated a stem cell graft to a child with acute lymphoblastic leukemia. The source material was PBMCs from the stem cell graft donor, sampled from the stem cell graft. This chain joins TRBV12-3 or TRBV12-4 and TRBJ2-7; TRBD2 aligns across 7 bases. The CDR3 nucleotides are TGTGCCAGCAGCCTAGGCGCTAGCGGCCATCAATACGAGCAGTACTTC. Translation gives CASSLGASGHQYEQYF.